Listed below are T cell receptor beta chains from one sample, sequenced in a study of response to subunit inactivated influenza vaccine. TCRdb re-called the RT-PCR reads through MiXCR, storing one row per CDR3 protein. The sample includes 700,000 to 900,000 distinct CDR3 sequences, about 20% seen only once; the top ten take approximately 10%. The material sequenced was PBMCs from blood, taken around 5 days after vaccination. These receptors were obtained from a middle-aged man who received an inactivated influenza vaccine. The CDR3 runs from the conserved cysteine through the conserved F or W. The D gene is left open where the match is weak. For some rows the clone size is stated as once, few or many, or as a class when expanded; others skip it.

D gene: -; V gene: TRBV29-1; J gene: TRBJ1-2; clone size: -; CDR3 DNA: TGCAGCGTTGCGGCCACCCATGGCTACACCTTC; CDR3 protein: CSVAATHGYTF
D gene: -; V gene: TRBV20-1; J gene: TRBJ1-2; clone size: few; CDR3 DNA: TGCAGTGCTAGATCCTTCGGGGGCTACACCTTC; CDR3 protein: CSARSFGGYTF
D gene: -; V gene: TRBV5-6; J gene: TRBJ2-3; clone size: -; CDR3 DNA: TGTGCCAGCAGCTTGGTCAGCACTAGCACAGATACGCAGTATTTT; CDR3 protein: CASSLVSTSTDTQYF
D gene: -; V gene: TRBV9; J gene: TRBJ2-1; clone size: -; CDR3 DNA: TGTGCCAGCAGCGTATATCCCGCCAACAATGAGCAGTTCTTC; CDR3 protein: CASSVYPANNEQFF
D gene: -; V gene: TRBV7-2; J gene: TRBJ1-3; clone size: few; CDR3 DNA: TGTGCCAGCAGCTTAGGGGTCCACACAGGAAACACCATATATTTT; CDR3 protein: CASSLGVHTGNTIYF
D gene: -; V gene: TRBV4-3; J gene: TRBJ2-7; clone size: -; CDR3 DNA: TGCGCCAGCAGCCAAGATCTGCCAGCGTCAACCTACGAGCAGTACTTC; CDR3 protein: CASSQDLPASTYEQYF
D gene: TRBD1; V gene: TRBV30; J gene: TRBJ2-4; clone size: few; CDR3 DNA: TGTGCCTGGAGTGTACAGGGGGGTAAAAACATTCAGTACTTC; CDR3 protein: CAWSVQGGKNIQYF
D gene: -; V gene: TRBV9; J gene: TRBJ1-3; clone size: -; CDR3 DNA: TGTGCCAGCAGCGTAGGGCAGGGCTTTGGAAACACCATATATTTT; CDR3 protein: CASSVGQGFGNTIYF
D gene: -; V gene: TRBV5-6; J gene: TRBJ1-5; clone size: -; CDR3 DNA: TGTGCCAGCAGCTCTACACTCGATCAGCCCCAGCATTTT; CDR3 protein: CASSSTLDQPQHF
D gene: TRBD1; V gene: TRBV6-5; J gene: TRBJ2-5; clone size: -; CDR3 DNA: TGTGCCAGCAGTTACTCGATGACAGGGGGCCAGACCCAGTACTTC; CDR3 protein: CASSYSMTGGQTQYF
D gene: TRBD1; V gene: TRBV29-1; J gene: TRBJ2-7; clone size: many; CDR3 DNA: TGCAGCGTAGGGGGACAGCGAACCTACGAGCAGTACTTC; CDR3 protein: CSVGGQRTYEQYF
D gene: TRBD2; V gene: TRBV20-1; J gene: TRBJ2-3; clone size: -; CDR3 DNA: TGCAGTGTTAGCGGGGGGGGTGCAGATACGCAGTATTTT; CDR3 protein: CSVSGGGADTQYF
D gene: TRBD1; V gene: TRBV20-1; J gene: TRBJ2-2; clone size: -; CDR3 DNA: TGCAGTGCCCCCCGGACAGGGAAGGCGAACTCCGGGGAGCTGTTTTTT; CDR3 protein: CSAPRTGKANSGELFF
D gene: -; V gene: TRBV7-9; J gene: TRBJ1-1; clone size: -; CDR3 DNA: TGTGCCAGCAGCTTGGTCATAAACATGAACACTGAAGCTTTCTTT; CDR3 protein: CASSLVINMNTEAFF
D gene: TRBD2; V gene: TRBV24-1; J gene: TRBJ2-3; clone size: few; CDR3 DNA: TGTGCCACTAACGCCCCAGGCGGGGGGGCCGGAGATACGCAGTATTTT; CDR3 protein: CATNAPGGGAGDTQYF
D gene: -; V gene: TRBV28; J gene: TRBJ2-1; clone size: -; CDR3 DNA: TGTGCCAGCAGTTTTATAGGGGGGGGCAGGTCCTACAATGAGCAGTTCTTC; CDR3 protein: CASSFIGGGRSYNEQFF
D gene: -; V gene: TRBV5-1; J gene: TRBJ2-7; clone size: -; CDR3 DNA: TGCGCCAGCAGCTTTCGTGGGGAAGGCGAGCAGTACTTC; CDR3 protein: CASSFRGEGEQYF
D gene: -; V gene: TRBV4-3; J gene: TRBJ1-1; clone size: few; CDR3 DNA: TGCGCCAGCAGCCAAGTGGGACGATCTGAAGCTTTCTTT; CDR3 protein: CASSQVGRSEAFF
D gene: -; V gene: TRBV7-9; J gene: TRBJ2-1; clone size: few; CDR3 DNA: TGTGCCAGCAGCCTAGCTGGGGGCCCCCTACACAATGAGCAGTTCTTC; CDR3 protein: CASSLAGGPLHNEQFF
D gene: -; V gene: TRBV5-1; J gene: TRBJ2-2; clone size: -; CDR3 DNA: TGCGCCAGCAGCTTGCCTACAGGGCCCGGGGAGCTGTTTTTT; CDR3 protein: CASSLPTGPGELFF
D gene: TRBD1; V gene: TRBV11-2; J gene: TRBJ2-7; clone size: -; CDR3 DNA: TGTGCCAGCAGCCATACCGGGACAGGGGAGTCCGAGCAGTACTTC; CDR3 protein: CASSHTGTGESEQYF
D gene: TRBD1; V gene: TRBV4-3; J gene: TRBJ2-2; clone size: few; CDR3 DNA: TGCGCCAGCAGCCGGAAACAGGGGAATATCGGGGAGCTGTTTTTT; CDR3 protein: CASSRKQGNIGELFF
D gene: TRBD2; V gene: TRBV7-2; J gene: TRBJ2-7; clone size: -; CDR3 DNA: TGTGCCAGCGGGGTAGCGGGGGCGTACGAGCAGTACTTC; CDR3 protein: CASGVAGAYEQYF
D gene: -; V gene: TRBV10-3; J gene: TRBJ2-1; clone size: -; CDR3 DNA: TGTGCCATCAGTGAGCGGGACGAGTACAATGAGCAGTTCTTC; CDR3 protein: CAISERDEYNEQFF
D gene: -; V gene: TRBV7-9; J gene: TRBJ2-3; clone size: many; CDR3 DNA: TGTGCCAGCAGCTTGCGGTCAGATACGCAGTATTTT; CDR3 protein: CASSLRSDTQYF
D gene: -; V gene: TRBV5-5; J gene: TRBJ1-5; clone size: -; CDR3 DNA: TGTGCCAGCAGCCCGGCAATGGATCAGCCCCAGCATTTT; CDR3 protein: CASSPAMDQPQHF
D gene: TRBD2; V gene: TRBV9; J gene: TRBJ2-1; clone size: -; CDR3 DNA: TGTGCCAGCAGCGTAGGGGTAGGACTAGCGTACAATGAGCAGTTCTTC; CDR3 protein: CASSVGVGLAYNEQFF
D gene: -; V gene: TRBV7-3; J gene: TRBJ2-3; clone size: -; CDR3 DNA: TGTGCCAGCAGCTTGCGAGGGAGGAGCGTTAGTACAGATACGCAGTATTTT; CDR3 protein: CASSLRGRSVSTDTQYF
D gene: -; V gene: TRBV20-1; J gene: TRBJ2-1; clone size: many; CDR3 DNA: TGCAGTGCTAGAGACATATATAGCTCCTACAATGAGCAGTTCTTC; CDR3 protein: CSARDIYSSYNEQFF
D gene: -; V gene: TRBV5-1; J gene: TRBJ2-3; clone size: many; CDR3 DNA: TGCGCCAGCAGCTTGGACGGGAGAACAGATACGCAGTATTTT; CDR3 protein: CASSLDGRTDTQYF
D gene: TRBD1; V gene: TRBV7-3; J gene: TRBJ2-2; clone size: few; CDR3 DNA: TGTGCCAGCAGCTTAAATAGCAGGGGGCGCCCCGGGGAGCTGTTTTTT; CDR3 protein: CASSLNSRGRPGELFF
D gene: -; V gene: TRBV6-5; J gene: TRBJ2-7; clone size: few; CDR3 DNA: TGTGCCAGCAGTTACGGCGCAGGGAACTACGAGCAGTACTTC; CDR3 protein: CASSYGAGNYEQYF
D gene: -; V gene: TRBV5-5; J gene: TRBJ2-3; clone size: few; CDR3 DNA: TGTGCCAGCAGCTCCCCCTGGACCCAAAAGGCAGATACGCAGTATTTT; CDR3 protein: CASSSPWTQKADTQYF
D gene: -; V gene: TRBV20-1; J gene: TRBJ2-7; clone size: -; CDR3 DNA: TGCAGTGCTAGAGTGGTAGGGCGCGAGCAGTACTTC; CDR3 protein: CSARVVGREQYF
D gene: -; V gene: TRBV12-3/TRBV12-4; J gene: TRBJ2-5; clone size: few; CDR3 DNA: TGTGCCAGCAGTCCACCCGGGACACCTCAAGAGACCCAGTACTTC; CDR3 protein: CASSPPGTPQETQYF
D gene: -; V gene: TRBV6-2/TRBV6-3; J gene: TRBJ2-7; clone size: few; CDR3 DNA: TGTGCCAGCACAGACCTAGGAGTGGGTTTCTACGAGCAGTACTTC; CDR3 protein: CASTDLGVGFYEQYF
D gene: -; V gene: TRBV6-5; J gene: TRBJ2-7; clone size: few; CDR3 DNA: TGTGCCAGCACTCACTGGGGGGATACAGGGGCAGGAAACGAGCAGTACTTC; CDR3 protein: CASTHWGDTGAGNEQYF
D gene: TRBD1; V gene: TRBV7-9; J gene: TRBJ1-1; clone size: few; CDR3 DNA: TGTGCCAGCAGCTTCCATACTGGACAGGGGGAAGCTTTCTTT; CDR3 protein: CASSFHTGQGEAFF
D gene: TRBD2; V gene: TRBV27; J gene: TRBJ2-1; clone size: many; CDR3 DNA: TGTGCCAGCAGTTTATCGAGCGGGAATTACAATGAGCAGTTCTTC; CDR3 protein: CASSLSSGNYNEQFF
D gene: TRBD1; V gene: TRBV3-1; J gene: TRBJ2-7; clone size: -; CDR3 DNA: TGTGCCAGCAGCCGCCCCGGGACAGGGATGTACGAGCAGTACTTC; CDR3 protein: CASSRPGTGMYEQYF
D gene: TRBD1; V gene: TRBV11-1; J gene: TRBJ2-2; clone size: once; CDR3 DNA: TGTGCCAGCAGCGCAGCCTTCCGACAGGGGGCCGGGGAGCTGTTTTTT; CDR3 protein: CASSAAFRQGAGELFF
D gene: -; V gene: TRBV24-1; J gene: TRBJ2-2; clone size: -; CDR3 DNA: TGTGCCACCGGATGGGGCAAAGCGAACACCGGGGAGCTGTTTTTT; CDR3 protein: CATGWGKANTGELFF
D gene: -; V gene: TRBV20-1; J gene: TRBJ1-2; clone size: many; CDR3 DNA: TGCAGTGCTAGAGATGGCGCCATAGCCCCCCGAACCACCCTGAATGGCTACACCTTC; CDR3 protein: CSARDGAIAPRTTLNGYTF
D gene: -; V gene: TRBV5-1; J gene: TRBJ2-2; clone size: -; CDR3 DNA: TGCGCCAGCAGCTTGATTGAGGGGGCCGGGGAGCTGTTTTTT; CDR3 protein: CASSLIEGAGELFF
D gene: -; V gene: TRBV6-2/TRBV6-3; J gene: TRBJ2-2; clone size: few; CDR3 DNA: TGTGCCAGCAGCCAGACACTTCTCGGCGGGGAGCTGTTTTTT; CDR3 protein: CASSQTLLGGELFF
D gene: -; V gene: TRBV7-9; J gene: TRBJ2-3; clone size: -; CDR3 DNA: TGTGCCAGCAGCTTTTCACACCCTAGCACAGATACGCAGTATTTT; CDR3 protein: CASSFSHPSTDTQYF